These T cell receptor beta chains were read from a single sample in a study of HIV-infected patients and healthy controls. One entry per CDR3 protein results from TCRdb running MiXCR on the 5' RACE reads. Among fewer than 25,000 distinct CDR3 sequences listed, roughly 8.9% were seen once. Sequenced material: blood. The receptor source for this set is an adult in good health. Each CDR3 is given with its conserved first and last residue. D genes are given only for firm matches. Not all rows give a size; the values are once, few, many and, for expanded clones, a class.

j_gene: TRBJ2-7; abundance: .; d_gene: TRBD2; v_gene: TRBV6-6; CDR3nt: TGTGCCAGCAGTGCGACCGGACTAGCGAGCTACGAGCAGTACTTC; CDR3aa: CASSATGLASYEQYF
j_gene: TRBJ2-1; abundance: medium-sized; d_gene: .; v_gene: TRBV6-5; CDR3nt: TGTGCCAGCAGTTACGGTTTTAGATACAATGAGCAGTTCTTC; CDR3aa: CASSYGFRYNEQFF
j_gene: TRBJ1-3; abundance: many; d_gene: .; v_gene: TRBV3-1; CDR3nt: TGTGCCAGCAGCCTAAGGGGCTGGGAAGGAAACACCATATATTTT; CDR3aa: CASSLRGWEGNTIYF
j_gene: TRBJ1-2; abundance: many; d_gene: .; v_gene: TRBV4-3; CDR3nt: TGCGCCAGCAGCCAAGATGCTGTCCCAGTGGGTGGCTACACCTTC; CDR3aa: CASSQDAVPVGGYTF
j_gene: TRBJ1-2; abundance: medium-sized; d_gene: .; v_gene: TRBV12-3/TRBV12-4; CDR3nt: TGTGCCAGCAGCCCTGGGGGGTGGGGCTATGGCTACACCTTC; CDR3aa: CASSPGGWGYGYTF
j_gene: TRBJ2-7; abundance: many; d_gene: TRBD2; v_gene: TRBV7-8; CDR3nt: TGTGCCAGCAGCTTAGATACAGCGGGAGGGCCATACGAGCAGTACTTC; CDR3aa: CASSLDTAGGPYEQYF
j_gene: TRBJ1-6; abundance: few; d_gene: .; v_gene: TRBV7-9; CDR3nt: TGTGCCAGCAGCTTACGAGGATCACCCCTCCACTTT; CDR3aa: CASSLRGSPLHF
j_gene: TRBJ1-1; abundance: many; d_gene: .; v_gene: TRBV12-3/TRBV12-4; CDR3nt: TGTGCCAGCAGATCCAAGGCCCTGAACACTGAAGCTTTCTTT; CDR3aa: CASRSKALNTEAFF
j_gene: TRBJ2-7; abundance: many; d_gene: TRBD1; v_gene: TRBV20-1; CDR3nt: TGCAGTGCTAGCAGGACAGGGGGCCGTAGCTACGAGCAGTACTTC; CDR3aa: CSASRTGGRSYEQYF
j_gene: TRBJ2-3; abundance: many; d_gene: .; v_gene: TRBV12-3/TRBV12-4; CDR3nt: TGTGCCAGCACCCAATCCAGGGGTGGATTGGTAGATACGCAGTATTTT; CDR3aa: CASTQSRGGLVDTQYF
j_gene: TRBJ2-1; abundance: many; d_gene: TRBD2; v_gene: TRBV11-2; CDR3nt: TGTGCCAGCAGCTTAAACCTAGCGGGCGATGAGCAGTTCTTC; CDR3aa: CASSLNLAGDEQFF
j_gene: TRBJ2-3; abundance: .; d_gene: .; v_gene: TRBV11-2; CDR3nt: TGTGCCAGCAGCTTAGCAGGGACCGTAACAGATACGCAGTATTTT; CDR3aa: CASSLAGTVTDTQYF
j_gene: TRBJ1-4; abundance: few; d_gene: .; v_gene: TRBV28; CDR3nt: TGTGCCAGCAGTTCCAGGGAGGTGGTTGGTGAAAAACTGTTTTTT; CDR3aa: CASSSREVVGEKLFF
j_gene: TRBJ1-5; abundance: many; d_gene: .; v_gene: TRBV7-8; CDR3nt: TGTGCCAGCAGCTTAGACGAATGGCAGCCCCAGCATTTT; CDR3aa: CASSLDEWQPQHF
j_gene: TRBJ2-5; abundance: few; d_gene: TRBD2; v_gene: TRBV19; CDR3nt: TGTGCCAGTAGTAGGACACTAGCGGGAGAGGTGGAGACCCAGTACTTC; CDR3aa: CASSRTLAGEVETQYF
j_gene: TRBJ2-7; abundance: medium-sized; d_gene: TRBD1; v_gene: TRBV28; CDR3nt: TGTGCCAGCAGTTCGGGACAGGAAGGAAGACAGTACTTC; CDR3aa: CASSSGQEGRQYF
j_gene: TRBJ2-1; abundance: many; d_gene: .; v_gene: TRBV20-1; CDR3nt: TGCAGTGCTCCCAGGGGTTTGTCCTACAATGAGCAGTTCTTC; CDR3aa: CSAPRGLSYNEQFF
j_gene: TRBJ1-1; abundance: few; d_gene: .; v_gene: TRBV20-1; CDR3nt: TGCAGAGGGCCCGCCGTCAAGAACACTGAAGCTTTCTTT; CDR3aa: CRGPAVKNTEAFF
j_gene: TRBJ2-7; abundance: many; d_gene: .; v_gene: TRBV4-2; CDR3nt: TGTGCCAGCAGCCAAGGACTAGAGGGCATCTACGAGCAGTACTTC; CDR3aa: CASSQGLEGIYEQYF
j_gene: TRBJ1-1; abundance: few; d_gene: .; v_gene: TRBV4-3; CDR3nt: TGCGCCAGCAGCCAAGGAAACTATCCCACTGAAGCTTTCTTT; CDR3aa: CASSQGNYPTEAFF
j_gene: TRBJ2-1; abundance: many; d_gene: TRBD2; v_gene: TRBV6-1; CDR3nt: TGTGCCAGCACGCTAGCGGGAGGGAAATACAATGAGCAGTTCTTC; CDR3aa: CASTLAGGKYNEQFF
j_gene: TRBJ2-3; abundance: medium-sized; d_gene: TRBD1; v_gene: TRBV7-2; CDR3nt: TGTGCCAGCAGTCAGGGGGTGGCCAGGGATACGCAGTATTTT; CDR3aa: CASSQGVARDTQYF
j_gene: TRBJ2-1; abundance: many; d_gene: TRBD1; v_gene: TRBV12-3/TRBV12-4; CDR3nt: TGTGCCAGCAGTTTAAGGGGACAGGGCTACAATGAGCAGTTCTTC; CDR3aa: CASSLRGQGYNEQFF
j_gene: TRBJ1-1; abundance: many; d_gene: .; v_gene: TRBV4-3; CDR3nt: TGCGCCAGCAGCCACTGGCCCTCCGGGGGCACTGAAGCTTTCTTT; CDR3aa: CASSHWPSGGTEAFF
j_gene: TRBJ2-5; abundance: many; d_gene: TRBD2; v_gene: TRBV20-1; CDR3nt: TGCAGTGCTAGGGGGGGGGGACTAGCGGGAGCTGAGACCCAGTACTTC; CDR3aa: CSARGGGLAGAETQYF
j_gene: TRBJ2-7; abundance: medium-sized; d_gene: .; v_gene: TRBV20-1; CDR3nt: TGCAGTGCAAGTTTTCCCCGACGGGGATACTACGAGCAGTACTTC; CDR3aa: CSASFPRRGYYEQYF
j_gene: TRBJ2-5; abundance: .; d_gene: TRBD2; v_gene: TRBV7-9; CDR3nt: TGTGCCAGCAGCCCAAAAGGACTAGCGGGTACTCAAGAGACCCAGTACTTC; CDR3aa: CASSPKGLAGTQETQYF
j_gene: TRBJ2-1; abundance: many; d_gene: .; v_gene: TRBV4-3; CDR3nt: TGCGCCAGCAGCCAAGACCGAGTCATCCGGAGCTCCTACAATGAGCAGTTCTTC; CDR3aa: CASSQDRVIRSSYNEQFF
j_gene: TRBJ2-1; abundance: many; d_gene: TRBD2; v_gene: TRBV14; CDR3nt: TGTGCCAGCAGCCAAGTAGCGGGAGGGCAGAGCAATGAGCAGTTCTTC; CDR3aa: CASSQVAGGQSNEQFF
j_gene: TRBJ2-1; abundance: .; d_gene: .; v_gene: TRBV30; CDR3nt: TGTGCCTGGAGTTTTGGGGGAGGGGGACCCAATGAGCAGTTCTTC; CDR3aa: CAWSFGGGGPNEQFF
j_gene: TRBJ1-5; abundance: many; d_gene: .; v_gene: TRBV28; CDR3nt: TGTGCCAGCACCCCCTGGGCAGAGAGCAATCAGCCCCAGCATTTT; CDR3aa: CASTPWAESNQPQHF
j_gene: TRBJ2-4; abundance: few; d_gene: TRBD2; v_gene: TRBV4-3; CDR3nt: TGCGCCAGCAGCCAACAACTAGCGGTAGCCAAAAACATTCAGTACTTC; CDR3aa: CASSQQLAVAKNIQYF
j_gene: TRBJ1-1; abundance: many; d_gene: .; v_gene: TRBV7-2; CDR3nt: TGTGCCAGCAGCTTAGTTAGGCAAAACACTGAAGCTTTCTTT; CDR3aa: CASSLVRQNTEAFF
j_gene: TRBJ1-2; abundance: few; d_gene: .; v_gene: TRBV12-3/TRBV12-4; CDR3nt: TGTGCCAGCAGACGGGAGGGGGCTAACTATGGCTACACCTTC; CDR3aa: CASRREGANYGYTF
j_gene: TRBJ1-2; abundance: many; d_gene: TRBD1; v_gene: TRBV6-2/TRBV6-3; CDR3nt: TGTGCCAGCAGTTGGGGACAGGCCTCTAATGGCTACACCTTC; CDR3aa: CASSWGQASNGYTF
j_gene: TRBJ2-1; abundance: many; d_gene: TRBD2; v_gene: TRBV7-7; CDR3nt: TGTGCCAGCAGCTTATCACTAGCGGGATCTAATGAGCAGTTCTTC; CDR3aa: CASSLSLAGSNEQFF
j_gene: TRBJ2-3; abundance: .; d_gene: TRBD2; v_gene: TRBV6-5; CDR3nt: TGTGCCAGCAGCTTTAGCGGGGCCTACACAGATACGCAGTATTTT; CDR3aa: CASSFSGAYTDTQYF
j_gene: TRBJ2-1; abundance: many; d_gene: .; v_gene: TRBV20-1; CDR3nt: TGCAGTGAGCGGAGGATACTAAGGGGCTCCTACAATGAGCAGTTCTTC; CDR3aa: CSERRILRGSYNEQFF
j_gene: TRBJ2-3; abundance: many; d_gene: .; v_gene: TRBV2; CDR3nt: TGTGCCAGCAGTGATATTCGCACAGATACGCAGTATTTT; CDR3aa: CASSDIRTDTQYF
j_gene: TRBJ2-3; abundance: many; d_gene: .; v_gene: TRBV5-1; CDR3nt: TGCGCCAGCCGACAGTTGCCCAGGGAAGGAACAGATACGCAGTATTTT; CDR3aa: CASRQLPREGTDTQYF
j_gene: TRBJ2-3; abundance: medium-sized; d_gene: .; v_gene: TRBV15; CDR3nt: TGTGCCACCAGCAGAGGGACATCAGACACAGATACGCAGTATTTT; CDR3aa: CATSRGTSDTDTQYF
j_gene: TRBJ2-3; abundance: many; d_gene: TRBD2; v_gene: TRBV7-6; CDR3nt: TGTGCCAGCAGAACACTAGCGGGGGGCTGGACAGATACGCAGTATTTT; CDR3aa: CASRTLAGGWTDTQYF
j_gene: TRBJ1-1; abundance: many; d_gene: TRBD1; v_gene: TRBV6-1; CDR3nt: TGTGCCAGCAGTGTCTCCCAACCTAAGGGTGGCAGGGGGAATCTTGACACTGAAGCTTTCTTT; CDR3aa: CASSVSQPKGGRGNLDTEAFF
j_gene: TRBJ2-2; abundance: .; d_gene: .; v_gene: TRBV9; CDR3nt: TGTGCCAGCAGCGGCTCAGGGTTTGGAAGGACCGGGGAGCTGTTTTTT; CDR3aa: CASSGSGFGRTGELFF
j_gene: TRBJ2-5; abundance: .; d_gene: .; v_gene: TRBV12-3/TRBV12-4; CDR3nt: TGTGCCAACAGCCTAACAGGGACCCAAGAGACCCAGTACTTC; CDR3aa: CANSLTGTQETQYF
j_gene: TRBJ2-3; abundance: many; d_gene: .; v_gene: TRBV6-5; CDR3nt: TGTGCCAGCAGTTACGCTCGGGCTAGCAGAGGAACAGATACGCAGTATTTT; CDR3aa: CASSYARASRGTDTQYF
j_gene: TRBJ2-3; abundance: .; d_gene: .; v_gene: TRBV7-2; CDR3nt: TGTGCCAGCAGCTTAGCTGGGTTGAAGACAGATACGCAGTATTTT; CDR3aa: CASSLAGLKTDTQYF
j_gene: TRBJ2-1; abundance: .; d_gene: TRBD1; v_gene: TRBV7-9; CDR3nt: TGTGCCAGCAGCGCCACCGGGACAGAGGGCCTAAATGAGCAGTTCTTC; CDR3aa: CASSATGTEGLNEQFF